The 27 T cell receptor beta chains below come from one sample, sequenced in a study of CD8+ T cells in alopecia areata. It was cDNA, reverse transcribed from extracted RNA, that served as the sequencing template. The assay was immunoSEQ multiplex PCR, and TCRdb's table has in-frame clones only and misses some. This table has about 11,000 clones, 59% appearing once. Specimens obtained from alopecia areata patients comprised lesional scalp punch biopsies and peripheral blood. Material: skin, obtained at week 0. These TCRs come from a human donor with alopecia areata.

The chain couples TRBV6-9 to TRBJ1-5; a weak D match, TRBD1 (5 bases). Trimming stripped 6 bases from V and 1 base from J, with 16 bases between. The CDR3 extends over 16 amino acids. CDR1 and CDR2 (germline): MNHGY, SVAAGI. CDR3: CASRGETDWSNQPQHF. Here the CDR3 DNA reads TGTGCCAGCAGAGGGGAGACAGATTGGAGCAATCAGCCCCAGCATTTT.

V and J are TRBV4-1 and TRBJ2-2; D possibly corresponds to TRBD1 (5 bases). The V gene's germline CDR1 is MGHRA and CDR2 YSYEKL. Between the trimmed V and J ends, which lost 0 bases and 6 bases, there was a span of 17 bases. CDR3 length: 17 amino acids. The CDR3 sequence: CASSQESAGRVAGELFF. CDR3 nucleotide sequence: TGCGCCAGCAGCCAAGAATCGGCTGGCAGGGTCGCCGGGGAGCTGTTTTTT.

The chain links TRBV11-2 to TRBJ1-1; the D is unclear. V was pared by 2 bases and J by 1 base, with 5 bases between. Germline V lookup: CDR1 SGHAT, CDR2 FQNNGV. This CDR3 has 13 amino acids. The CDR3, as DNA: TGTGCCAGCAGCTTATATGAGAACACTGAAGCTTTCTTT. This encodes CASSLYENTEAFF.

The sample holds a few counts of this clone. The junction does not match germline at one end; this may be a read error. This chain links TRBV30 with TRBJ1-2; D gene unclear. CDR3 size: 12 residues. Germline CDR1 and CDR2: GTSNPN and SVGIG (reference sequence). The CDR3: CAWSVLEGNRRF. The CDR3 nucleotides are TGTGCCTGGAGTGTACTCGAGGGAAACAGACGCTTC. The whole variable domain, filled in from reference TRBV30 and TRBJ1-2, reads SQTIHQWPATLVQPVGSPLSLECTVEGTSNPNLYWYRQAAGRGLQLLFYSVGIGQISSEVPQNLSASRPQDRQFILSSKKLLLSDSGFYLCAWSVLEGNRRFGSGTRLTVV.

This clone rates as medium-sized. The V and J genes are TRBV6-1 and TRBJ2-1; 8 bases are a match to TRBD1. V lost 7 bases to trimming and J lost 3 bases; unmatched junction nucleotides: 8. CDR3 length: 15 amino acids. Germline lookup yields CDR1 MNHNS and CDR2 SASEGT. CDR3 protein: CASILPGQVYNEQFF. As DNA, the CDR3 is TGTGCCAGCATCCTGCCGGGACAGGTCTACAATGAGCAGTTCTTC.

The genes are TRBV6-1 and TRBJ1-2; a weak D match, TRBD1 (6 bases). The CDR3 length is 14 residues. Germline CDR1 MNHNS, CDR2 SASEGT. The ends were cut back, 2 bases at V and 4 bases at J, with 11 bases in the middle. The CDR3 sequence is CASSELGRGYGYTF. The DNA of the CDR3 is TGTGCCAGCAGTGAATTGGGCAGGGGCTATGGCTACACCTTC.

The chain combines TRBV4-2 with TRBJ1-1; D is possibly TRBD1 (6 bases). Between the trimmed V and J ends, which lost 0 bases and 1 base, there was a span of 9 bases. This CDR3 has 15 amino acids. Germline CDR1 and CDR2: LGHNA and YNFKEQ. CDR3 sequence: CASSQDGQTNTEAFF. CDR3 bases: TGTGCCAGCAGCCAAGACGGACAGACGAACACTGAAGCTTTCTTT.

This rearrangement joins TRBV6-5 to TRBJ1-5; D uncertain. The germline V gene encodes CDR1 MNHEY and CDR2 SVGAGI. This CDR3 has 14 amino acids. Trimming took 6 bases from V and 5 from J, leaving 14 bases between them. The CDR3 sequence is CASSESGGHQPQHF. The CDR3 bases are TGTGCCAGCAGCGAGAGCGGCGGGCATCAGCCCCAGCATTTT.

This clone has more than one count but fewer than ten. The chain joins TRBV7-2 to TRBJ1-1, with 7 bases identical to TRBD1. This CDR3 has 15 residues. V dropped 4 bases and J dropped 5; count of bases not matched to a gene: 10. Germline V lookup: CDR1 SGHTA, CDR2 FQGNSA. In DNA, the CDR3 is TGTGCCAGCAGCTCCTTAGCAGGGGGTCGGACTGAAGCTTTCTTT. Its translation is CASSSLAGGRTEAFF.

This rearrangement joins TRBV30 to TRBJ1-1, with TRBD1 as a possible D gene (6 bases). Germline V gene sequence: CDR1 GTSNPN, CDR2 SVGIG (reference sequence). This CDR3 contains 16 residues. Trimming took off 3 bases at V and 3 bases at J, with 20 bases between the two ends. The CDR3 loop reads CAWSPAGGGGYTEAFF. CDR3 coding DNA: TGTGCCTGGAGCCCCGCCGGGGGAGGGGGATACACTGAAGCTTTCTTT.

This clone was recorded a few times. The V and J genes are TRBV4-1 and TRBJ2-6; D is perhaps TRBD1 (6 bases). V was shortened by 5 bases and J by 3 bases, with 11 bases between the two germline ends. Germline CDR1 is MGHRA and CDR2 is YSYEKL. The CDR3 spans 15 residues. The CDR3 sequence is CASSSHRVGANVLTF. In DNA form, the CDR3 reads TGCGCCAGCAGCAGTCACAGGGTTGGGGCCAACGTCCTGACTTTC.

The chain has TRBV7-2 and TRBJ1-5; TRBD1 agrees at 10 bases. V shed 6 bases, J shed 3 bases, and the junction held 5 bases outside the gene matches. Per the germline V gene, CDR1 is SGHTA and CDR2 is FQGNSA. This CDR3 has 15 residues. The CDR3, as DNA: TGTGCCAGCAGGGGAGGGACAGGGGTCAATCAGCCCCAGCATTTT. Protein product: CASRGGTGVNQPQHF.

This chain connects TRBV7-8 to TRBJ1-2; 10 positions match TRBD1. Germline V gives CDR1 SGHVS, CDR2 FQNEAQ. The CDR3 loop spans 16 amino acids. V was pared by 7 bases and J by 1 base, with 9 bases of the junction left unmatched. As DNA, the CDR3 is TGTGCCAGCACCGCGGGACAGGGGAGGAATAACTATGGCTACACCTTC. Amino acid sequence: CASTAGQGRNNYGYTF. Full variable domain (remainder filled in from reference TRBV7-8 and TRBJ1-2): GAGVSQSPRYKVAKRGQDVALRCDPISGHVSLFWYQQALGQGPEFLTYFQNEAQLDKSGLPSDRFFAERPEGSVSTLKIQRTQQEDSAVYLCASTAGQGRNNYGYTFGSGTRLTVV.

The chain uses TRBV6-1 and TRBJ2-2; weak D call: TRBD2 (5 bases). V was trimmed by 0 bases and J by 0 bases, leaving 8 bases between them. The CDR3 covers 16 residues. Germline lookup yields CDR1 MNHNS and CDR2 SASEGT. CDR3 amino acids: CASSEAGSSNTGELFF. CDR3 bases: TGTGCCAGCAGTGAAGCGGGGAGTTCGAACACCGGGGAGCTGTTTTTT.

This clone was seen a handful of times. V is TRBV7-6 and J is TRBJ2-5; D uncertain. Between the trimmed V and J ends, which lost 2 bases and 4 bases, there was a span of 8 bases. The CDR3 runs 13 residues. CDR1 and CDR2 from the germline V gene are SGHVS and FNYEAQ. CDR3 in amino acids: CASSLLVLETQYF. The CDR3 DNA reads as TGTGCCAGCAGCTTATTGGTTCTAGAGACCCAGTACTTC.

The CDR3 nucleotides read TGTGCCAGCAGCTTAGCAGGGTGGGACAGGGGGCGAAGGGATGAGCAGTTCTTC. Amino acid sequence: CASSLAGWDRGRRDEQFF. The chain is built from TRBV11-1 and TRBJ2-1, with 12 positions matching TRBD1. Germline-derived CDR1 and CDR2 are SGHAT and FQDESV (reference sequence). The CDR3 contains 18 residues. The V segment lost 0 bases and the J segment 8 bases; nucleotides outside the gene matches: 11.

The chain uses TRBV6-1 and TRBJ1-1; TRBD1 matches at 9 bases. V gave up 7 bases and J gave up 4 bases; unmatched junction bases: 4. There are 13 residues in the CDR3. The germline gives CDR1 MNHNS, CDR2 SASEGT. CDR3 sequence: CASNGQGFTEAFF. CDR3 DNA: TGTGCCAGCAATGGACAGGGGTTCACTGAAGCTTTCTTT.

V is TRBV7-8 and J is TRBJ2-7, with 12 nucleotides matching TRBD1. The V gene's germline CDR1 is SGHVS and CDR2 FQNEAQ. This CDR3 is built from 15 residues. V was clipped by 5 bases and J by 4 bases; unmatched bases: 6. The CDR3 DNA is TGTGCCAGCAGCACCCGGGACAGGGGGCGATACGAGCAGTACTTC. Encoded protein: CASSTRDRGRYEQYF.

This clone showed up just a few times. V gene TRBV6-5 combines with J gene TRBJ1-5; 9 bases are shared with TRBD1. CDR1 MNHEY and CDR2 SVGAGI come from the germline V gene. This CDR3 has 15 amino acids. V lost 0 bases, J lost 7 bases, and 4 bases stayed unmatched. CDR3 amino acids: CASSYSQGAGQPQHF. The CDR3 DNA follows: TGTGCCAGCAGTTACTCACAGGGGGCCGGACAGCCCCAGCATTTT.

The rearrangement joins TRBV5-1 to TRBJ1-2, with D tentatively TRBD1 (6 bases). This CDR3 is 12 amino acids long. CDR1 is SGHRS and CDR2 is YFSETQ in the germline V gene. Trimming pared 4 bases from V and 8 bases from J, leaving 12 bases between. CDR3 DNA: TGCGCCAGCAGCAGCGACAGGTTAGGCTACACCTTC. It encodes CASSSDRLGYTF.

This chain joins TRBV6-5 and TRBJ2-5; D is unresolved. The V end lost 5 bases, the J end lost 1 base, and 11 bases lay between the germline ends. CDR3 size: 14 residues. Germline-derived CDR1 and CDR2 are MNHEY and SVGAGI. CDR3 loop: CASSELGGQETQYF. For the CDR3, the DNA is TGTGCCAGCAGTGAATTGGGTGGCCAAGAGACCCAGTACTTC.

This clone was counted a few times. This rearrangement joins TRBV4-2 to TRBJ2-1; 10 nucleotides line up with TRBD2. The J segment lost 8 bases and the V segment lost 0 bases, leaving 7 bases of the junction unmatched. The CDR3 has 16 amino acids. CDR1 is LGHNA and CDR2 is YNFKEQ in the germline V gene. The CDR3 loop is CASSQDWLAGVYEQFF. In DNA, the CDR3 is TGTGCCAGCAGCCAAGATTGGCTAGCGGGAGTCTATGAGCAGTTCTTC.

The chain couples TRBV6-5 to TRBJ2-7; D is unclear. The CDR3 consists of 13 residues. Trimming stripped 2 bases from V and 5 bases from J, with 10 bases between. CDR1 is MNHEY, CDR2 SVGAGI, per germline. The DNA for the CDR3 is TGTGCCAGCAGTTACGTAGGACGGAACGAGCAGTACTTC. Translation: CASSYVGRNEQYF.

The gene calls are TRBV19 and TRBJ1-5; no clear D gene. Germline values: CDR1 LNHDA, CDR2 SQIVND (reference sequence). Trimming left V 5 bases short and J 9 bases short, with 11 bases between. This CDR3 has 12 amino acids. The CDR3 DNA sequence: TGTGCCAGTAGTTTTCCTTTAGGGCCCCAGCATTTT. Translating it yields CASSFPLGPQHF.

The gene calls are TRBV5-1 and TRBJ1-2; D perhaps matches TRBD1 (5 bases). This CDR3 comprises 13 residues. Germline lookup yields CDR1 SGHRS and CDR2 YFSETQ. Trimming cost V 0 bases and J 8 bases, with 11 bases left between them. The CDR3 is CASSLAQGRGYTF. Here the CDR3 DNA reads TGCGCCAGCAGCTTGGCTCAGGGACGGGGCTACACCTTC.

This clone was detected only a few times. The sample contains more than one DNA sequence encoding this CDR3. The J gene is TRBJ2-2, the V gene TRBV7-9, with 7 nucleotides matching TRBD1. This CDR3 contains 14 residues. The germline V gene has CDR1 SEHNR and CDR2 FQNEAQ (reference sequence). V trimming: 3 bases; J trimming: 5 bases; junction bases outside the gene matches: 3. In nucleotides, the CDR3 is TGTGCCAGCAGCTTGGACAGGCGAACCGGGGAGCTGTTTTTT. Translation: CASSLDRRTGELFF.

This clone was counted a few times. The gene calls are TRBV19 and TRBJ2-3, with 10 bases matching TRBD2. CDR1 and CDR2 from the germline V gene are LNHDA and SQIVND (reference sequence). The CDR3 runs to 16 residues. V lost 5 bases to trimming and J lost 3 bases; unmatched junction nucleotides: 8. The DNA for the CDR3 is TGTGCCAGTAGTCCAAAACCGGGACTAGCGACAGATACGCAGTATTTT. It translates to CASSPKPGLATDTQYF.